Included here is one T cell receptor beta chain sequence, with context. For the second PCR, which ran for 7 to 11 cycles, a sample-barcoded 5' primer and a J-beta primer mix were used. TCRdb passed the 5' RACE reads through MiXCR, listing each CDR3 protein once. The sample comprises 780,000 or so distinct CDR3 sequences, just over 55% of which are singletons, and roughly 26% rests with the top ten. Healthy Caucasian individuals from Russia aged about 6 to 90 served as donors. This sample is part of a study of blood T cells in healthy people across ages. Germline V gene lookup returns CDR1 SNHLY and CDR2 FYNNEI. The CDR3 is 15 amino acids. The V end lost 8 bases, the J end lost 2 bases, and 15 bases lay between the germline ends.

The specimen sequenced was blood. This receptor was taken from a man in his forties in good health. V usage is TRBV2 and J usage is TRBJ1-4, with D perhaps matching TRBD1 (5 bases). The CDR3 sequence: CASRPRGPTNEKLFF. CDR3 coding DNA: TGTGCCAGCCGTCCCCGGGGACCGACTAATGAAAAACTGTTTTTT.